The following is a TCR delta chain sequence with its context. Its matching antigen is unknown. The source of the sample is a study of human gamma delta and Vdelta1 T cells. The V end was cut by 3 bases, the J end by 1 base, with 24 bases between. The CDR3 has 19 residues. Per germline, CDR1 TSWWSYY and CDR2 QGS. TCRdb re-called the PCR reads through CATT. Here the sample spans thousands of delta-chain clones, less than 50% being singletons. The receptor comes from a human donor in good health. The rearrangement uses TRDV1 and TRDJ1; perhaps D is TRDD2 or TRDD3 (6 bases each). The sequencing input was Vdelta1 gamma-delta T cells from blood grown in culture (DOT cells). CDR3 amino acids: CALGEVPFLEGGGTDKLIF. In DNA, the CDR3 is TGTGCTCTTGGGGAGGTCCCTTTCCTAGAGGGGGGAGGCACCGATAAACTCATCTTT.